This TCR beta chain was obtained from a study of immune evolution from preneoplasia to lung adenocarcinoma. Broader study findings: Clonality was highest in normal lung, lower in later-stage lesions apparently.

This clone was picked up one time. Its antigen is as yet unknown. Patient tissue came from resections in Japan or China, 2014–2017. Assay: immunoSEQ multiplex PCR; the TCRdb copy retains only in-frame clones and omits some. The repertoire holds approximately 6,600 clones, with approximately 85% as singletons. Input material: FFPE invasive lung adenocarcinoma tissue. This clonotype originated in a person aged 50-75 years with lung adenocarcinoma.

This CDR3 reads CASSFYGQGGETQYF. The CDR3 bases are TGTGCCAGCAGTTTTTACGGACAGGGGGGGGAGACCCAGTACTTC. J is TRBJ2-5 and V is TRBV28, with 10 nucleotides matching TRBD1. Germline trimming cut 3 bases from V and 5 bases from J; bases unmatched to any gene: 6. There are 15 residues in the CDR3. Germline V gives CDR1 MDHEN, CDR2 SYDVKM.